The clone carrying this TCR beta chain was observed a few times. The data belong to a study of T cells in Graves' hyperthyroidism and ophthalmopathy. RNA transcripts were the template for amplifying TCR beta CDR3 regions. HTBI primers were the set used in a first-round RT-PCR of the TCR CDR3. TCRdb passed the multiplex PCR reads through MiXCR, listing each CDR3 protein once. The sample shows fewer than 900,000 distinct CDR3 sequences, over 15% of them seen only once. The CDR3 is 16 residues long. The germline V gene encodes CDR1 MNHNS and CDR2 SASEGT. V lost 5 bases and J 0 bases, leaving 14 bases between the germline ends.

V gene TRBV6-1 combines with J gene TRBJ1-5, with D hard to call. The origin of this receptor is a woman between 45 and 65 years old with Graves' hyperthyroidism that later progressed to Graves' ophthalmopathy. Sequencing input: blood. The CDR3 reads CASSYAGLYSNQPQHF. CDR3 bases: TGTGCCAGCAGTTACGCGGGCTTATATAGCAATCAGCCCCAGCATTTT.